This T cell receptor beta chain was profiled in a study of cytomegalovirus exposure and HLA in healthy donors. Germline V gene sequence: CDR1 LNHDA, CDR2 SQIVND (reference sequence). This CDR3 has 14 residues. V was pared by 3 bases and J by 6 bases, with 5 bases of the junction left unmatched. This clone was recorded at least ten times. 60 Vbeta and 13 Jbeta primers were used in PCR. This table comes from immunoSEQ multiplex PCR, and its TCRdb copy is limited to in-frame clones, with some not included. Here the sample spans approximately 160,000 clones, around 68% being singletons. V is TRBV19 and J is TRBJ2-7; 10 bases map to TRBD1. The sequenced sample was PBMCs. The receptor comes from a man in his forties or fifties in good health and CMV-seronegative. The CDR3 sequence: CASSIEGTGVEQYF. Here the CDR3 DNA reads TGTGCCAGTAGTATCGAAGGGACAGGGGTCGAGCAGTACTTC.